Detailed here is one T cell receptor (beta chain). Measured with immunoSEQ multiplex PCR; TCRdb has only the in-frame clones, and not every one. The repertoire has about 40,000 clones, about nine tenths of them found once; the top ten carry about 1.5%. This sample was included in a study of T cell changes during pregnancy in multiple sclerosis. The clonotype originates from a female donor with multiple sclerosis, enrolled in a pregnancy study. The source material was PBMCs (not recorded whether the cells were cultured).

Here the CDR3 reads CVRSLDRPQAGNTIYF. CDR3 bases: TGTGTCAGAAGCTTAGATCGGCCCCAGGCTGGAAACACCATATATTTT. V and J are TRBV7-5 and TRBJ1-3; the D segment call TRBD1 is taken from the table without a DNA check. TRBV7-5 counts as a pseudogene. CDR3 length equals 16 residues.